This T cell receptor beta chain was observed in a study of blood T cell repertoires in COVID-19. Study-level background: Sources were T cells, B-cell-depleted T cells, or PBMCs; the material itself was cDNA or gDNA.

Per the original data handling: Amplification of reference gene primers was used by the study to estimate nucleated cell counts. Profiled with immunoSEQ multiplex PCR; TCRdb holds only in-frame clones, not every one. Clone size and V and J calls were adopted from that table, with D and trimming inferred from the DNA. The sample consists of 200,000 to 300,000 clones, roughly 86% of them appearing once. The sequenced material came from peripheral blood. This TCR was sampled from a man over 45 with acute or convalescent COVID-19.

CDR3 sequence reads: CASRKSGQGIREQYF. CDR3 bases: TGTGCCAGCAGGAAATCAGGACAGGGAATACGCGAGCAGTACTTC. V usage is TRBV3-1 (or the pseudogene TRBV3-2) and J usage is TRBJ2-7; TRBD1 matches at 8 bases. This CDR3 region has 15 residues. Per germline, CDR1 LGHDT and CDR2 YNNKEL (reference sequence). Trimming took 6 bases from V and 6 from J; bases not matched to a gene: 13.